Presented here are 25 T cell receptor beta chains from one specimen sequenced in a study of regulatory T cells in long-lasting Graves disease. In building TCR beta libraries, iRepertoire HTBI primers were used together with Arm-PCR of CDR3 regions. TCRdb processed the multiplex PCR reads anew with MiXCR; each CDR3 protein has one entry. Seen here are a few hundred thousand distinct CDR3 sequences, 23% observed once, and the top ten hold 25% to 30%. Sample time point: persistent/refractory GD, antithyroid drugs over 5 years with positive TRAb. From PBMCs, RNA was extracted and then used to make the TCR library. The sample here was peripheral blood mononuclear cells (PBMCs), taken when the disease was refractory, from a patient treated with antithyroid drugs. The receptors originated from a middle-aged woman with Graves disease.

This clonotype was recorded at least ten times. V is TRBV7-3 and J is TRBJ1-4, with 9 nucleotides matching TRBD1. The CDR3 is 16 amino acids. Germline CDR1 is SGHTA and CDR2 is FQGTGA. The V gene end was trimmed by 0 bases and the J gene end by 5 bases; junction bases not matched to a gene: 4. CDR3 residues: CASSLTGDRENEKLFF. The DNA for the CDR3 is TGTGCCAGCAGCTTAACGGGGGACAGGGAGAATGAAAAACTGTTTTTT. The full variable domain, in which reference TRBV7-3 and TRBJ1-4 provide the parts outside the CDR3, is GAGVSQTPSNKVTEKGKYVELRCDPISGHTALYWYRQSLGQGPEFLIYFQGTGAADDSGLPNDRFFAVRPEGSVSTLKIQRTERGDSAVYLCASSLTGDRENEKLFFGSGTQLSVL.

The V gene is TRBV11-2, the J gene TRBJ2-3, with 7 bases matching TRBD1. Unmatched junction bases numbered 12, after V lost 2 bases and J lost 4 bases. Germline-derived CDR1 and CDR2 are SGHAT and FQNNGV. The CDR3 is 17 amino acids. In DNA, the CDR3 is TGTGCCAGCAGCTTAAATCAGGCAGGGGGAGAACCAGATACGCAGTATTTT. Its protein is CASSLNQAGGEPDTQYF. The complete variable domain, with remaining parts taken from reference TRBV11-2 and TRBJ2-3, reads EAGVAQSPRYKIIEKRQSVAFWCNPISGHATLYWYQQILGQGPKLLIQFQNNGVVDDSQLPKDRFSAERLKGVDSTLKIQPAKLEDSAVYLCASSLNQAGGEPDTQYFGPGTRLTVL.

This clonotype showed up many times. The chain recombines TRBV2 with TRBJ2-4; D perhaps matches TRBD2 (5 bases). CDR1 and CDR2 from the germline V gene are SNHLY and FYNNEI. This CDR3 is built from 10 residues. Deletions cut 7 bases from V and 15 bases from J, with 13 bases between. CDR3 residues: CASIGLRAYF. DNA for the CDR3: TGTGCCAGCATCGGACTCCGGGCGTACTTC.

V usage is TRBV2 and J usage is TRBJ2-1, with 16 bases that match TRBD2. The CDR3 contains 15 residues. With 6 bases clipped from V and 7 bases from J, the junction kept 3 bases outside the gene matches. The germline V gene encodes CDR1 SNHLY and CDR2 FYNNEI. CDR3 coding DNA: TGTGCCAGCAGCTCGGGACTAGCGGGAGGGAATGAGCAGTTCTTC. It encodes CASSSGLAGGNEQFF.

This clonotype was observed many times. J is TRBJ2-7 and V is TRBV7-9; perhaps TRBD2 as D (5 bases). Looked up from germline, CDR1 is SEHNR and CDR2 is FQNEAQ (reference sequence). V was cut by 0 bases and J by 4 bases, with 16 bases left in between. This CDR3 is built from 16 residues. DNA for the CDR3: TGTGCCAGCAGCTTAGCGCATGGGGAGTTGATGTACGAGCAGTACTTC. Amino acids: CASSLAHGELMYEQYF. The variable domain in full, with the rest retrieved from reference TRBV7-9 and TRBJ2-7, is DTGVSQNPRHKITKRGQNVTFRCDPISEHNRLYWYRQTLGQGPEFLTYFQNEAQLEKSRLLSDRFSAERPKGSFSTLEIQRTEQGDSAMYLCASSLAHGELMYEQYFGPGTRLTVT.

To note about this clonotype: A far larger clone differs by one base, so this is likely a read error. J is TRBJ1-1 and V is TRBV12-3 or TRBV12-4; D unresolved. The CDR3 has 12 residues. V was trimmed by 3 bases and J by 2 bases, leaving 4 bases between them. The CDR3 nucleotides are TGTGCCAGCAGTTTTATCAACACTGAAGCTTTCTTT. Its protein is CASSFINTEAFF.

This clonotype turned up a few times. The rearrangement uses TRBV20-1 and TRBJ1-2, with unresolved D. CDR1 is DFQATT, CDR2 SNEGSKA, per germline (reference sequence). Trimming shortened V by 0 bases and J by 2 bases, and 10 bases separated the two germline ends. There are 14 residues in the CDR3. In nucleotides, the CDR3 is TGCAGTGCTAGAGAACCCCTCCGGAACTATGGCTACACCTTC. It codes for CSAREPLRNYGYTF.

J is TRBJ2-1 and V is TRBV12-3 or TRBV12-4; unclear D gene. Between the trimmed V and J ends, which lost 5 bases and 10 bases, there was a span of 21 bases. The CDR3 loop spans 15 amino acids. CDR3 nucleotides: TGTGCCAGCAGTAAAGACTTGGAGTTTTCCGGGGAGCAGTTCTTC. Its protein product is CASSKDLEFSGEQFF.

J is TRBJ2-2 and V is TRBV7-9, with 7 bases that match TRBD2. Trimming removed 3 bases from V and 5 bases from J; junction bases left unmatched: 6. Germline values: CDR1 SEHNR, CDR2 FQNEAQ (reference sequence). CDR3 length equals 15 residues. The CDR3 DNA is TGTGCCAGCAGCTTTGAAAGCGGGACTACCGGGGAGCTGTTTTTT. Protein product: CASSFESGTTGELFF. The complete variable domain, with remaining parts taken from reference TRBV7-9 and TRBJ2-2, reads DTGVSQNPRHKITKRGQNVTFRCDPISEHNRLYWYRQTLGQGPEFLTYFQNEAQLEKSRLLSDRFSAERPKGSFSTLEIQRTEQGDSAMYLCASSFESGTTGELFFGEGSRLTVL.

In its sample, this clonotype was seen a few times. This chain connects TRBV30 to TRBJ1-2; 7 nucleotides match TRBD1. The CDR3 loop spans 13 amino acids. The V segment lost 1 base and the J segment 2 bases; nucleotides outside the gene matches: 1. Germline-derived CDR1 and CDR2 are GTSNPN and SVGIG (reference sequence). For the CDR3, the DNA is TGTGCCTGGAGTGGACAGGGAAACTATGGCTACACCTTC. It encodes CAWSGQGNYGYTF.

This clonotype was observed a single time. J is TRBJ2-3 and V is TRBV11-2, with D maybe TRBD2 (5 bases). Germline V gene lookup returns CDR1 SGHAT and CDR2 FQNNGV. CDR3 length: 15 residues. Trimming took 2 bases from V and 7 from J, leaving 16 bases between them. This chain's CDR3 is CASSLNGNGENTQYF. DNA for the CDR3: TGTGCCAGCAGCTTAAACGGGAATGGAGAAAATACGCAGTATTTT.

The rearrangement joins TRBV20-1 to TRBJ1-5; D possibly corresponds to TRBD1 (6 bases). The ends were cut back, 6 bases at V and 4 bases at J, with 13 bases in the middle. Germline CDR1 DFQATT, CDR2 SNEGSKA (reference sequence). The CDR3 is made up of 13 amino acids. The CDR3 region is CSARTARNQPQHF. CDR3 nucleotides: TGCAGTGCCCGGACAGCACGGAATCAGCCCCAGCATTTT.

The chain couples TRBV29-1 to TRBJ1-2, with 7 bases matching TRBD1. Trimming cost V 0 bases and J 5 bases; bases outside gene matches: 6. Germline assignment: CDR1 SQVTM and CDR2 ANQGSEA. The CDR3 covers 14 residues. In DNA form, the CDR3 reads TGCAGCGTTGAAGAAAATACAGGGGCTTATGGCTACACCTTC. Its protein is CSVEENTGAYGYTF.

The gene calls are TRBV20-1 and TRBJ1-5; TRBD1 might be the D (6 bases). Per germline, CDR1 DFQATT and CDR2 SNEGSKA (reference sequence). V shed 7 bases and J shed 0 bases, with 13 bases lying between them. The CDR3 has 14 residues. DNA of the CDR3: TGCAGTGGGATAGGGGACAATAGCAATCAGCCCCAGCATTTT. It translates to CSGIGDNSNQPQHF.

With regard to this clonotype: It may be a read error: a sequence one base away is much more abundant. The chain recombines TRBV28 with TRBJ1-6, with D possibly being TRBD1 (6 bases). Trimming shortened V by 5 bases and J by 11 bases, and 16 bases separated the two germline ends. Germline values: CDR1 MDHEN, CDR2 SYDVKM. This CDR3 is 14 amino acids long. In nucleotides, the CDR3 is TGTGCCAGCAGTCCTTCTTACAGGGCTCCACCCCTCCACTTT. Its protein product is CASSPSYRAPPLHF.

This chain links TRBV19 with TRBJ1-3, with no clear D. This CDR3 has 17 residues. Germline CDR1 and CDR2: LNHDA and SQIVND (reference sequence). V lost 8 bases, J lost 0 bases, and 20 bases lay in between. The DNA of the CDR3 is TGTGCCAGTGGTCCCCGTTCAGCGTGGTACTCTGGAAACACCATATATTTT. Residues: CASGPRSAWYSGNTIYF.

This clonotype was detected many times. The chain has TRBV11-2 and TRBJ2-7; 7 nucleotides match TRBD2. The V gene end was trimmed by 1 base and the J gene end by 0 bases; junction bases not matched to a gene: 0. The germline CDR1 and CDR2 sequences are SGHAT and FQNNGV. The CDR3 totals 14 residues. CDR3 protein: CASSLGGGSYEQYF. For the CDR3, the DNA is TGTGCCAGCAGCTTAGGGGGGGGCTCCTACGAGCAGTACTTC. The complete variable domain, with remaining parts taken from reference TRBV11-2 and TRBJ2-7, reads EAGVAQSPRYKIIEKRQSVAFWCNPISGHATLYWYQQILGQGPKLLIQFQNNGVVDDSQLPKDRFSAERLKGVDSTLKIQPAKLEDSAVYLCASSLGGGSYEQYFGPGTRLTVT.

The sample holds many counts of this clonotype. The chain couples TRBV28 to TRBJ1-1; possible D gene TRBD1, 5 bases. CDR3 length equals 15 residues. V dropped 5 bases and J dropped 4 bases, with 17 bases sitting between them. CDR1 is MDHEN, CDR2 SYDVKM, per germline. Here the CDR3 DNA reads TGTGCCAGCAGTCCACAACTGAGGGGCCCCACTGAAGCTTTCTTT. This sequence encodes CASSPQLRGPTEAFF.

A few counts support this clonotype. V usage is TRBV28 and J usage is TRBJ2-7, with TRBD1 matching 7 bases. Germline CDR1 reads MDHEN; CDR2 reads SYDVKM. The CDR3 is 16 residues long. V lost 8 bases and J lost 3; bases outside the gene matches: 16. CDR3 in DNA: TGTGCCAGCTCGGGTGAGGGGGCGCGGTTTTACTACGAGCAGTACTTC. Its protein is CASSGEGARFYYEQYF.

This clonotype occurred many times. The rearrangement uses TRBV20-1 and TRBJ2-5; D ambiguous. The V gene lost 5 bases and the J gene lost 2 bases, with 12 bases spanning the gap. CDR1 and CDR2 from the germline V gene are DFQATT and SNEGSKA (reference sequence). The CDR3 consists of 13 residues. The CDR3: CSARGILQETQYF. For the CDR3, the DNA is TGCAGTGCTCGTGGGATACTTCAAGAGACCCAGTACTTC.

This clonotype was found many times. The chain joins TRBV10-2 to TRBJ1-1, with TRBD1 matching 7 bases. J lost 4 bases, V lost 6 bases, and 8 bases had no gene match. This CDR3 comprises 14 residues. Per germline, CDR1 WSHSY and CDR2 SAAADI. CDR3 sequence reads: CASSSTGTRTEAFF. The CDR3 nucleotides read TGCGCCAGCAGCTCGACAGGGACTCGCACTGAAGCTTTCTTT.

This clonotype was detected only a few times. The V call is TRBV2, the J call TRBJ1-1; the D is unclear. V was clipped by 6 bases and J by 3 bases, with 11 bases between them. Germline CDR1 SNHLY, CDR2 FYNNEI. The CDR3 is 13 amino acids. The CDR3 loop reads CASRRRFDTEAFF. CDR3 nucleotide sequence: TGTGCCAGCAGGAGGCGGTTCGACACTGAAGCTTTCTTT. The whole variable domain, remainder taken from reference TRBV2 and TRBJ1-1, is EPEVTQTPSHQVTQMGQEVILRCVPISNHLYFYWYRQILGQKVEFLVSFYNNEISEKSEIFDDQFSVERPDGSNFTLKIRSTKLEDSAMYFCASRRRFDTEAFFGQGTRLTVV.

This clonotype was seen ten or more times. The gene calls are TRBV24-1 and TRBJ1-5; weak D call: TRBD1 (6 bases). V lost 4 bases, J lost 2 bases, and 14 bases lay in between. CDR1 KGHDR and CDR2 SFDVKD come from the germline V gene. The CDR3 runs 16 residues. The CDR3 protein is CATSEGGKGGNQPQHF. The CDR3 region has the DNA TGTGCCACCAGTGAAGGCGGAAAGGGGGGCAATCAGCCCCAGCATTTT.

This clonotype was detected many times. The chain joins TRBV27 to TRBJ2-1; 9 nucleotides align to TRBD2. After removal of 3 bases from V and 8 bases from J, the junction contained 8 bases not matched to a gene. Germline lookup yields CDR1 MNHEY and CDR2 SMNVEV (reference sequence). This CDR3 has 15 residues. CDR3 nucleotide sequence: TGTGCCAGCAGTTTGGTTAGCGGGAGTATAGATGAGCAGTTCTTC. Its translation is CASSLVSGSIDEQFF.

V and J are TRBV29-1 and TRBJ2-5; 10 nucleotides align to TRBD1. The assigned J gene may be wrong: the sequence end matches TRBJ2-3 better. Looked up from germline, CDR1 is SQVTM and CDR2 is ANQGSEA. The CDR3 totals 18 residues. CDR3 region: CSVEDWTGGQSGIDTQYF. As DNA, the CDR3 is TGCAGCGTTGAAGACTGGACAGGGGGGCAAAGCGGGATTGATACGCAGTATTTT.